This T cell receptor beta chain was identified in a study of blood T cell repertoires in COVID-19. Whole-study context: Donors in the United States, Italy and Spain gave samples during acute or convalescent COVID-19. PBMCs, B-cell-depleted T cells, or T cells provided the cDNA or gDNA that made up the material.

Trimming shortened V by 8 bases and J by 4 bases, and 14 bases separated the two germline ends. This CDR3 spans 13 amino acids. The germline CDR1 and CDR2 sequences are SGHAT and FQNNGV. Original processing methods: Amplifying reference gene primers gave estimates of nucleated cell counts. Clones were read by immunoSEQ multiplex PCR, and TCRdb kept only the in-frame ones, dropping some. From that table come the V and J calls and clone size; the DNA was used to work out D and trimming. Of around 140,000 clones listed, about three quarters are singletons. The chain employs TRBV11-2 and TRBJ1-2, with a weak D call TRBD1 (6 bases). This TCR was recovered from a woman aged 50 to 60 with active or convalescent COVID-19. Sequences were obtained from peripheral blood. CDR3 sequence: CASQYNRAYGYTF. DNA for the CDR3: TGTGCCAGCCAATACAACAGGGCCTATGGCTACACCTTC.